The text below deals with one TCR beta chain. Its antigen is not known. These data originate in a study of post-analysis software for immune sequencing data. Findings and caveats of the study: F-measure co-clustering was strong for batch-matched samples. In patients, about 5 TRBV segments were more frequent than in controls, with TRBV5-6, TRBV5-1 and TRBV20-1 among them. Controls' normalized Chao1 diversity significantly exceeded that of multiple sclerosis patients.

Libraries were made from TCR beta cDNA, and they carried unique molecular identifiers. The authors obtained some 500,000 cDNA molecules from approximately 0.95 to 9.8 million T cells. TCRdb independently ran MiXCR on the PCR reads; one entry per CDR3 protein. The table records about 540,000 distinct CDR3 sequences, approximately 31% of them present only once. This CDR3 region has 13 residues. Germline V gene data show CDR1 as DFQATT and CDR2 as SNEGSKA (reference sequence). The V gene lost 6 bases and the J gene lost 2 bases, with 8 bases spanning the gap. The chain links TRBV20-1 to TRBJ1-6; D ambiguous. The TCR was taken from a girl aged 2-17 years with multiple sclerosis. Sequences were obtained from blood. The CDR3 here is CSATGTYNSPLHF. The CDR3 DNA follows: TGCAGTGCAACGGGCACCTATAATTCACCCCTCCACTTT.